One and the same sample provided the 13 T cell receptor beta chains below, sequenced in a study of blood T cell repertoires in COVID-19 (dated by TCRdb to between 2020 and 2021). The library was made by the immunoSEQ multiplex PCR assay. In TCRdb, the immuneACCESS table is reduced to in-frame sequences with V and J assigned. These tables do not hold every clone; where another copy was compared, an unresolved V gene accounts for under half, and the others remain unexplained. Present in this sample are 310,000 or so clones, roughly nine tenths of which were seen just once. About 6% of the sample belongs to the ten largest clones. The source material was PBMCs or T cells enriched from blood (not recorded which). These receptors all come from a woman between 40 and 55 years old who had recovered from COVID-19.

The rearrangement links TRBV6-6 to TRBJ2-2, with TRBD1 identical over 7 bases. V lost 4 bases to trimming and J lost 4 bases; unmatched junction nucleotides: 6. This CDR3 spans 15 amino acids. CDR1 and CDR2 from the germline V gene are MNHNY and SVGAGI (reference sequence). CDR3 nucleotide sequence: TGTGCCAGCAGTTTTTCGGGACAGTCCACCGGGGAGCTGTTTTTT. Translation: CASSFSGQSTGELFF.

This chain connects TRBV28 to TRBJ1-3; possible D gene TRBD1, 6 bases. The CDR3 runs to 15 residues. V was clipped by 5 bases and J by 4 bases, with 15 bases between them. Germline CDR1 reads MDHEN; CDR2 reads SYDVKM. This CDR3 reads CASSPRGGVGNTIYF. The DNA of the CDR3 is TGTGCCAGCAGTCCGAGGGGGGGCGTGGGAAACACCATATATTTT.

The gene calls are TRBV19 and TRBJ1-5, with 7 bases aligning to TRBD1. The CDR3 length is 15 residues. V shed 5 bases and J 0 bases; nucleotides not matched to a gene: 4. Germline V lookup: CDR1 LNHDA, CDR2 SQIVND (reference sequence). CDR3 amino acids: CASSLGDSSNQPQHF. CDR3 in DNA: TGTGCCAGTAGTCTGGGGGACAGTAGCAATCAGCCCCAGCATTTT.

Worth noting for this clone: Other DNA sequences from this sample encode an identical CDR3 as well. Here the CDR3 DNA reads TGCGCCAGCAGCTTGAGCGGGTCCTCCTACGAGCAGTACTTC. It translates to CASSLSGSSYEQYF. The chain is built from TRBV5-1 and TRBJ2-7; D may be TRBD2 (6 bases). The CDR3 runs 14 residues. Deletions cut 1 base from V and 0 bases from J, with 8 bases between. Germline V CDR1 and CDR2: SGHRS, YFSETQ.

The V call is TRBV3-1 (or the pseudogene TRBV3-2), the J call TRBJ2-5; 8 nucleotides match TRBD2. CDR3 length: 16 residues. V was clipped by 1 base and J by 5 bases; unmatched bases: 9. The germline CDR1 and CDR2 sequences are LGHDT and YNNKEL (reference sequence). The DNA of the CDR3 is TGTGCCAGCAGCCAAGCCCTCGGGAGGGAGCGGGAGACCCAGTACTTC. It translates to CASSQALGRERETQYF.

The V gene is TRBV11-2, the J gene TRBJ2-3; 10 bases are a match to TRBD1. The CDR3 is 16 residues long. Germline V gene data show CDR1 as SGHAT and CDR2 as FQNNGV. J gave up 4 bases and V 5 bases, and 9 bases lay outside the gene matches. This CDR3 is CASSVGTGAQADTQYF. The CDR3 nucleotides read TGTGCCAGCAGCGTCGGGACAGGGGCCCAAGCAGATACGCAGTATTTT.

The rearrangement joins TRBV4-3 to TRBJ1-1, with D maybe TRBD1 (5 bases). The V end was cut by 0 bases, the J end by 4 bases, with 15 bases between. The CDR3 length is 16 residues. Germline V gene sequence: CDR1 LGHNA, CDR2 YSLEER. In DNA form, the CDR3 reads TGCGCCAGCAGCCAAGAACCAGGGCCTGTTAGCACTGAAGCTTTCTTT. It encodes CASSQEPGPVSTEAFF.

The chain uses TRBV5-6 and TRBJ2-3; 9 nucleotides agree with TRBD2. Germline CDR1 is SGHDT and CDR2 is YYEEEE. The CDR3 extends over 15 amino acids. J gave up 4 bases and V 7 bases, and 10 bases lay outside the gene matches. CDR3 nucleotide sequence: TGTGCCAGCGTGGTAGCGGGAGAGGTGGCAGATACGCAGTATTTT. Translated, it gives CASVVAGEVADTQYF.

This clone came up once. The genes are TRBV7-9 and TRBJ2-1, with D perhaps TRBD2 (6 bases). The CDR3 spans 14 residues. Between the trimmed V and J ends, which lost 6 bases and 8 bases, there was a span of 17 bases. Germline V gene lookup returns CDR1 SEHNR and CDR2 FQNEAQ (reference sequence). Here the CDR3 DNA reads TGTGCCAGCAGAATCAATCGGGGGAAGGATGAGCAGTTCTTC. It translates to CASRINRGKDEQFF. Variable domain in full (rest from reference TRBV7-9 and TRBJ2-1): DTGVSQNPRHKITKRGQNVTFRCDPISEHNRLYWYRQTLGQGPEFLTYFQNEAQLEKSRLLSDRFSAERPKGSFSTLEIQRTEQGDSAMYLCASRINRGKDEQFFGPGTRLTVL.

The rearrangement joins TRBV18 to TRBJ1-1; 10 nucleotides align to TRBD1. The CDR3 is 17 residues long. From germline, CDR1 is KGHSH and CDR2 LQKENI. The junction had 8 bases not matched to a gene; V was cut back by 2 bases and J by 2 bases. Here the CDR3 DNA reads TGTGCCAGCTCACCAGGGACAGGGGTAGATACTAACACTGAAGCTTTCTTT. Its translation is CASSPGTGVDTNTEAFF.

This chain uses TRBV7-2 with TRBJ2-3; TRBD2 might be the D (5 bases). CDR1 and CDR2 (germline): SGHTA, FQGNSA. This CDR3 has 16 amino acids. Trimming shortened V by 4 bases and J by 0 bases, and 14 bases separated the two germline ends. CDR3 loop: CASSSPAGFSTDTQYF. The CDR3 nucleotides are TGTGCCAGCAGCTCCCCCGCGGGTTTTAGCACAGATACGCAGTATTTT. The entire variable domain, with the rest obtained from reference TRBV7-2 and TRBJ2-3, is as follows: GAGVSQSPSNKVTEKGKDVELRCDPISGHTALYWYRQSLGQGLEFLIYFQGNSAPDKSGLPSDRFSAERTGGSVSTLTIQRTQQEDSAVYLCASSSPAGFSTDTQYFGPGTRLTVL.

The gene calls are TRBV5-1 and TRBJ2-1; 7 positions match TRBD2. CDR3 size: 14 residues. Trimming removed 4 bases from V and 5 bases from J; junction bases left unmatched: 6. The V gene's germline CDR1 is SGHRS and CDR2 YFSETQ. The CDR3 region has the DNA TGCGCCAGCAGCACCGGGACTACCAACAATGAGCAGTTCTTC. It codes for CASSTGTTNNEQFF. The whole variable domain, remainder taken from reference TRBV5-1 and TRBJ2-1, is KAGVTQTPRYLIKTRGQQVTLSCSPISGHRSVSWYQQTPGQGLQFLFEYFSETQRNKGNFPGRFSGRQFSNSRSEMNVSTLELGDSALYLCASSTGTTNNEQFFGPGTRLTVL.

This chain joins TRBV15 and TRBJ2-1, with 10 bases aligning to TRBD2. The junction had 8 bases not matched to a gene; V was cut back by 1 base and J by 8 bases. The CDR3 is 16 residues long. Germline loops: CDR1 LNHNV, CDR2 YYDKDF (reference sequence). The CDR3: CATSRVSSGRLDEQFF. In DNA, the CDR3 is TGTGCCACCAGCAGAGTGTCTAGCGGGAGACTCGATGAGCAGTTCTTC.